This T cell receptor (beta chain) was obtained from a study of T cells after yellow fever vaccination. Study background: Those fractions that held only low numbers of cells were prepared using the SMART-Seq v4 Ultra Low Input RNA kit.

The CDR3 is made up of 14 amino acids. CDR1 is SGHRS and CDR2 is YFSETQ in the germline V gene. Trimming left V 5 bases short and J 0 bases short, with 11 bases between. MiXCR, applied by TCRdb to the 5' RACE reads, yields one record per CDR3 protein. This sample carries around 360,000 distinct CDR3 sequences, 11% of them seen once, and the ten largest clones take roughly a sixth. This clonotype was picked up many times. Its antigen remains unidentified. General observations from the study: The booster saw the reappearance of most primary-vaccination clones (nearly 98% CD4, around 88% CD8). Highly abundant clonotypes carried over from the bulk population could end up in FACS-sorted repertoires as contaminants.

The source was PBMCs, collected on the day of the first yellow fever vaccination. This chain links TRBV5-1 with TRBJ1-1; D remains unclear. The origin of this receptor is a man between 18 and 29 years old who received the YFV17D yellow fever vaccine. CDR3 loop: CASSGEPMNTEAFF. DNA of the CDR3: TGCGCCAGCAGTGGGGAACCCATGAACACTGAAGCTTTCTTT.